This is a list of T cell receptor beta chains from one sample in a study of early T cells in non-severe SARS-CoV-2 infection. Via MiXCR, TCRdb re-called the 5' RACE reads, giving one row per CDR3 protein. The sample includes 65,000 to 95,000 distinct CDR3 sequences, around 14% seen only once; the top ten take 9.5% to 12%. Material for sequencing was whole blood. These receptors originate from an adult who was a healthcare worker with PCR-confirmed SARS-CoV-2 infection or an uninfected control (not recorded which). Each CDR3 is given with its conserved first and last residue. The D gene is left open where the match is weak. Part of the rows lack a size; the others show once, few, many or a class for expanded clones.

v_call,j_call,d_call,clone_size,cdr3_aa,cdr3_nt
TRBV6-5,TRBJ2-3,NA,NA,CATQDGGSTDTQYF,TGTGCCACCCAAGATGGGGGCAGCACAGATACGCAGTATTTT
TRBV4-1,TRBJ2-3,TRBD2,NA,CASSQVGQGGITQYF,TGCGCCAGCAGCCAAGTTGGGCAGGGAGGGATTACGCAGTATTTT
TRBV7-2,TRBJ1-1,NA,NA,CASSEHWNTEAFF,TGTGCCAGCAGCGAGCACTGGAACACTGAAGCTTTCTTT
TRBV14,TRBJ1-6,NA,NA,CASSQVGGSYNSPLHF,TGTGCCAGCAGCCAAGTGGGGGGATCCTATAATTCACCCCTCCACTTT
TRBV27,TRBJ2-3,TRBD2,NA,CASSWLAGGPGTQYF,TGTGCCAGCAGTTGGCTAGCGGGGGGGCCGGGTACGCAGTATTTT
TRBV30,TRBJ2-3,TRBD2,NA,CAWKTSGTDTQYF,TGTGCCTGGAAGACTAGCGGCACAGATACGCAGTATTTT
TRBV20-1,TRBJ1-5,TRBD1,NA,CSARERLTGEIIVSQPQHF,TGCAGTGCTAGAGAACGCTTGACAGGGGAAATAATAGTAAGTCAGCCCCAGCATTTT
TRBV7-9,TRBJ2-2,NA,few,CASSLGQSNTGELFF,TGTGCCAGCAGCTTAGGGCAATCGAACACCGGGGAGCTGTTTTTT
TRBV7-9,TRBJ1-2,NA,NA,CASSSDRRSNRYGYTF,TGTGCCAGCAGTTCAGACAGGCGCTCTAACCGCTATGGCTACACCTTC
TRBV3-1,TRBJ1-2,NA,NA,CASSHLGGNYGYTF,TGTGCCAGCAGCCATTTAGGGGGTAACTATGGCTACACCTTC
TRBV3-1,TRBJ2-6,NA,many,CASSQGQGSGANVLTF,TGTGCCAGCAGCCAAGGGCAGGGCTCTGGGGCCAACGTCCTGACTTTC
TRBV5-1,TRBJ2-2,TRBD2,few,CASSSREGRHPNTGELFF,TGCGCCAGCAGCTCGAGGGAGGGGCGTCATCCGAACACCGGGGAGCTGTTTTTT
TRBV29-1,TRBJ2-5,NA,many,CSVVIQETQYF,TGCAGCGTTGTTATCCAAGAGACCCAGTACTTC
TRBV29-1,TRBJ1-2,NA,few,CSVFSDRGDYGYTF,TGCAGCGTTTTCTCGGACAGAGGGGATTATGGCTACACCTTC
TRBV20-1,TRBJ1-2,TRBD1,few,CSAAVPGGYGYTF,TGCAGTGCTGCCGTGCCAGGGGGCTATGGCTACACCTTC
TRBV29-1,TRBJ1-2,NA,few,CSVERQEVYTF,TGCAGCGTTGAGAGGCAGGAGGTCTACACCTTC
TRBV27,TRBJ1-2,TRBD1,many,CASSFLTGGDGYTF,TGTGCCAGCAGTTTTTTGACAGGGGGGGACGGCTACACCTTC
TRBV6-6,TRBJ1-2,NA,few,CASSLTGSHPYTF,TGTGCCAGCAGTCTGACAGGCTCCCACCCCTACACCTTC
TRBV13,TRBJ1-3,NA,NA,CASSSTIGNTIYF,TGTGCCAGCAGCTCTACTATCGGAAACACCATATATTTT
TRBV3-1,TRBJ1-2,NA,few,CASSKGRRGYTF,TGTGCCAGCAGTAAAGGCAGGCGTGGCTACACCTTC
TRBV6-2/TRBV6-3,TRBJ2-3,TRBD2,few,CATCRGGLTDTQYF,TGTGCCACCTGCCGGGGGGGCCTAACAGATACGCAGTATTTT
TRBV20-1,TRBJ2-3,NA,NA,CSAMDLGAGDTQYF,TGCAGTGCTATGGATTTGGGGGCCGGAGATACGCAGTATTTT
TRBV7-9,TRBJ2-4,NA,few,CASSLVGAKNIQYF,TGTGCCAGCAGCTTAGTGGGAGCCAAAAACATTCAGTACTTC
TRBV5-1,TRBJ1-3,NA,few,CASSLSGHSSGNTIYF,TGCGCCAGCAGCTTGTCTGGACATTCCTCTGGAAACACCATATATTTT
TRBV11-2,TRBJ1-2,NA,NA,CASSLDVNYGYTF,TGTGCCAGCAGCTTAGACGTAAACTATGGCTACACCTTC
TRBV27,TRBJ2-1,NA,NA,CASSLILGTGYEQFF,TGTGCCAGCAGTTTGATACTCGGAACAGGGTACGAGCAGTTCTTC
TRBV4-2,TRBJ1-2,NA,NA,CASSQDRGAQGDGYTF,TGTGCCAGCAGCCAAGATAGGGGGGCACAGGGCGACGGCTACACCTTC
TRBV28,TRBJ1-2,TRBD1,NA,CASSLRQGGYGYTF,TGTGCCAGCAGTTTAAGACAGGGAGGCTATGGCTACACCTTC
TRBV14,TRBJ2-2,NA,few,CASSQGRIMNTGELFF,TGTGCCAGCAGCCAAGGACGGATTATGAACACCGGGGAGCTGTTTTTT
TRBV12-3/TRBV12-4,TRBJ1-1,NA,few,CASSPGPAGPEAFF,TGTGCCAGCAGTCCCGGTCCCGCGGGACCTGAAGCTTTCTTT
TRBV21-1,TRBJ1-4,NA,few,CASSATGLTSEKLFF,TGTGCCAGCAGCGCTACGGGGCTGACGTCGGAAAAACTGTTTTTT
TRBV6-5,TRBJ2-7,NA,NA,CASSVRVGMDEQYF,TGTGCCAGCAGTGTACGAGTGGGGATGGACGAGCAGTACTTC
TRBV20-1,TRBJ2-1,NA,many,CSAPNRQIYNEQFF,TGCAGTGCCCCAAATAGACAGATCTACAATGAGCAGTTCTTC
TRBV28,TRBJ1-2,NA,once,CASSSEVSGYTF,TGTGCCAGCAGCTCGGAAGTGTCTGGCTACACCTTC
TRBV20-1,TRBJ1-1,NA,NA,CSARDPWENTEAFF,TGCAGTGCTAGAGATCCTTGGGAGAACACTGAAGCTTTCTTT
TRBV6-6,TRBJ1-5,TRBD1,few,CASSYTDRGEFGNQPQHF,TGTGCCAGCAGTTACACCGACAGGGGCGAATTTGGTAATCAGCCCCAGCATTTT
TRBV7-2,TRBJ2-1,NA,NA,CASSLVGSSGSYNEQFF,TGTGCCAGCAGCTTAGTCGGTAGCTCAGGCTCCTACAATGAGCAGTTCTTC
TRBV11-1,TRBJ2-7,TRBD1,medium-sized,CASSLKGGGEQYF,TGTGCCAGCAGCTTAAAAGGGGGCGGTGAGCAGTACTTC
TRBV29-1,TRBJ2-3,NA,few,CSVASSDTQYF,TGCAGCGTTGCCAGCTCGGATACGCAGTATTTT
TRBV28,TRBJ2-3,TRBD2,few,CASTSGGTDTQYF,TGTGCCAGCACTAGCGGGGGGACAGATACGCAGTATTTT
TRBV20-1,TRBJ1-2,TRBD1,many,CSAGQGLSYGYTF,TGCAGTGCTGGACAGGGTCTTAGCTATGGCTACACCTTC
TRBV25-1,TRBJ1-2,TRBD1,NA,CASSPPGQNYGYTF,TGTGCCAGCAGCCCCCCGGGACAGAACTATGGCTACACCTTC
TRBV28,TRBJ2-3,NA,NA,CASRVAATTQYF,TGTGCCAGCAGGGTAGCGGCTACTACGCAGTATTTT
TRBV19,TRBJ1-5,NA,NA,CASSIEGTQHF,TGTGCCAGTAGTATAGAGGGAACCCAGCATTTT
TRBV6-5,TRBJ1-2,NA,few,CASSYSAGLSYGYTF,TGTGCCAGCAGTTACTCGGCAGGGTTAAGCTATGGCTACACCTTC
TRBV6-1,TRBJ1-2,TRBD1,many,CASTLDRAHYGYTF,TGTGCCAGCACTTTGGACAGGGCCCACTATGGCTACACCTTC
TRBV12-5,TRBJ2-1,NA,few,CASGLPTSEQFF,TGTGCTAGTGGTTTGCCCACTAGCGAGCAGTTCTTC
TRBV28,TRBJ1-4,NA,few,CASSLLNEKLFF,TGTGCCAGCAGTCTACTAAATGAAAAACTGTTTTTT
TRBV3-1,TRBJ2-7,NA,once,CASSHRDTSYEQYF,TGTGCCAGCAGCCACCGGGACACCTCCTACGAGCAGTACTTC
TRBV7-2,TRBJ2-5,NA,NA,CASSLQTGEQETQYF,TGTGCCAGCAGCTTGCAAACGGGGGAACAAGAGACCCAGTACTTC
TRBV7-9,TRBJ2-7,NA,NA,CAGLPDGSYEQYF,TGTGCCGGTCTGCCGGACGGTTCCTACGAGCAGTACTTC
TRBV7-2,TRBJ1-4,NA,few,CASSFGGADEKLFF,TGTGCCAGCAGCTTTGGGGGTGCGGATGAAAAACTGTTTTTT
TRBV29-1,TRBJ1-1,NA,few,CSVASQGIEAFF,TGCAGCGTTGCATCGCAGGGTATAGAAGCTTTCTTT
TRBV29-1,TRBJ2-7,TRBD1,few,CSVAPGTVDIYEQYF,TGCAGCGTTGCACCCGGGACAGTTGATATCTACGAGCAGTACTTC
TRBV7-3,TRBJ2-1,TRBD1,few,CASSSDRGSDEQFF,TGTGCCAGCAGCTCGGACAGGGGGTCGGATGAGCAGTTCTTC
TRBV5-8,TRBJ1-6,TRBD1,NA,CASTSFSGTGLNSPLHF,TGTGCCAGCACCTCGTTTAGCGGGACAGGGCTAAATTCACCCCTCCACTTT